This T cell receptor beta chain was identified during a study of blood T cell dynamics during melanoma immunotherapy. Profiled with immunoSEQ multiplex PCR; TCRdb holds only in-frame clones, not every one. Of 10,000 or so clones listed, 70% to 90% are singletons. Stated time point: pre-treatment baseline. Blood was drawn before treatment and at week 3 after checkpoint blockade. V trimming: 4 bases; J trimming: 7 bases; junction bases outside the gene matches: 12. Germline CDR1 SGDLS, CDR2 YYNGEE. The CDR3 is made up of 16 amino acids. V usage is TRBV9 and J usage is TRBJ2-5, with 11 bases fitting TRBD2. The sequenced sample was blood, obtained from a patient treated with checkpoint blockade. This receptor was taken from a human donor with melanoma. CDR3 sequence reads: CASSTHLAGGRGTQYF. CDR3 DNA sequence: TGTGCCAGCAGCACCCACTTAGCGGGGGGGCGAGGGACCCAGTACTTC.